This T cell receptor (beta chain) was profiled in a study of T cell clonality in common variable immunodeficiency. Whole-study results and caveats: CVID subjects showed higher TCRbeta clonality than healthy controls. Fewer TCRbeta clones were shared among CVID subjects than controls.

Donors gave roughly 4.5 to 8 ml heparinized peripheral whole blood. This clone occurred many times. Antigen specificity is unknown. Sequencing input was equivalent genomic DNA from CVID and controls. Sequencing was performed with immunoSEQ multiplex PCR; in TCRdb, only in-frame clones are kept and a portion is missing. The sample presents tens of thousands of clones, none singletons. The sample comprised peripheral blood mononuclear cells. The TCR was taken from a person aged 18 to 75 in good health.

The CDR3 protein is CASSQQTVNTEAFF. The sequenced CDR3 bases are TGTGCCAGCAGCCAACAGACAGTGAACACTGAA. V is TRBV14 and J is TRBJ1-1; the D gene is possibly TRBD1 (5 bases). The CDR3 end lies 3 residues beyond the end of the read and is filled in from the germline J gene. The V gene's germline CDR1 is SGHDN and CDR2 FVKESK. V was cut by 2 bases and J by 0 bases, with 7 bases left in between. This CDR3 is 14 amino acids long.